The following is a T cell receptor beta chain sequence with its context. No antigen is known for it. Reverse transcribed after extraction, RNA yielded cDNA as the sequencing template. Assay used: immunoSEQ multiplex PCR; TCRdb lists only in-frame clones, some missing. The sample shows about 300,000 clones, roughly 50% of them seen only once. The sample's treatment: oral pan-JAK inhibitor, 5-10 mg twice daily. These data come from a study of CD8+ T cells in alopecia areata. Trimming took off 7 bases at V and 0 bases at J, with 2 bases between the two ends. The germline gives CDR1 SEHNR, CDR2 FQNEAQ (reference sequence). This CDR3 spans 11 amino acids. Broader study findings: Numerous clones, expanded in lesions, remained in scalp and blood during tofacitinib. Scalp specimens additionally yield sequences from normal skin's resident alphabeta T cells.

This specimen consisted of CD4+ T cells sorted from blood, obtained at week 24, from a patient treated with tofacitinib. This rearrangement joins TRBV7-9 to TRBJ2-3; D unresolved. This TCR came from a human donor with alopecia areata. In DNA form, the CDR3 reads TGTGCCAGCACGAGCACAGATACGCAGTATTTT. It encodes CASTSTDTQYF.